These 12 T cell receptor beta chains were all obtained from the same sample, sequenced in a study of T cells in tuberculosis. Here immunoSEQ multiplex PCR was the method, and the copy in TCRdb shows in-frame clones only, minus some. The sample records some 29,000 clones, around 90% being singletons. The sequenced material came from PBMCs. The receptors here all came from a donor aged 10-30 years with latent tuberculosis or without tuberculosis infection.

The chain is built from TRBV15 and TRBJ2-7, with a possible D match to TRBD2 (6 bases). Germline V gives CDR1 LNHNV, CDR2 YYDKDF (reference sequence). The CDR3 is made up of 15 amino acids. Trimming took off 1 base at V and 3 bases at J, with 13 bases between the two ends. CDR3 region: CATSRGRDSHYEQYF. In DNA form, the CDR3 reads TGTGCCACCAGCAGAGGGAGGGACTCTCACTACGAGCAGTACTTC.

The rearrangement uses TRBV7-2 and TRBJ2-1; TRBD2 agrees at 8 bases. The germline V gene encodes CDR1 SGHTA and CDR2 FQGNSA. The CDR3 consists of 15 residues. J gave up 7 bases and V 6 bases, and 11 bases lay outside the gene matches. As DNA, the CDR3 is TGTGCCAGCAGGCCGCCGGGGGGGCCCGGGAATGAGCAGTTCTTC. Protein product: CASRPPGGPGNEQFF.

The CDR3 nucleotides are TGCGCCAGCAGCTTAGGGGGCAAGCAGTACTTC. It codes for CASSLGGKQYF. The V call is TRBV5-1, the J call TRBJ2-7, with 7 bases that match TRBD1. J lost 8 bases, V lost 2 bases, and 1 base had no gene match. The CDR3 length is 11 residues. Germline CDR1 is SGHRS and CDR2 is YFSETQ.

CDR3 region: CASSLAEDSYEQYF. In DNA form, the CDR3 reads TGTGCCAGCAGTCTAGCGGAAGACTCCTACGAGCAGTACTTC. This chain uses TRBV6-5 with TRBJ2-7; the match to TRBD2 covers 7 bases. The germline gives CDR1 MNHEY, CDR2 SVGAGI. The CDR3 loop spans 14 amino acids. The V gene end was trimmed by 5 bases and the J gene end by 0 bases; junction bases not matched to a gene: 4.

CDR3 nucleotide sequence: TGTGCCAGCAGGTCCTCCCGGGGGGATCCCTATGGCTACACCTTC. It is translated as CASRSSRGDPYGYTF. The chain carries TRBV11-2 and TRBJ1-2; maybe TRBD1 (5 bases). Germline V gene data show CDR1 as SGHAT and CDR2 as FQNNGV. This CDR3 is built from 15 residues. V gave up 6 bases and J gave up 4 bases, with 18 bases separating them.

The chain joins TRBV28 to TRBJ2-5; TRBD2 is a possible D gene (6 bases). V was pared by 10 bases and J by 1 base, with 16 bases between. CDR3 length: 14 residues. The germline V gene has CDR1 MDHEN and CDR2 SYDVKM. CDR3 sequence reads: CATAPGLIQETQYF. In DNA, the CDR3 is TGTGCCACCGCCCCGGGACTCATCCAAGAGACCCAGTACTTC.

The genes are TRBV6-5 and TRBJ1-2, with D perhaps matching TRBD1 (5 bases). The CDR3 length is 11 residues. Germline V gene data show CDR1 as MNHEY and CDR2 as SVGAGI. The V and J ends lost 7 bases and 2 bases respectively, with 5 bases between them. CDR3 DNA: TGTGCCAGCACAGGGAACTATGGCTACACCTTC. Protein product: CASTGNYGYTF.

The CDR3 DNA reads TGCGCCAGCAGCCAAGATCGCGGAAGCGAGCAGTACTTC. This gives the protein CASSQDRGSEQYF. The chain carries TRBV4-1 and TRBJ2-7, with D unresolved. The CDR3 spans 13 residues. CDR1 is MGHRA, CDR2 YSYEKL, per germline. Trimming took off 0 bases at V and 6 bases at J, with 9 bases between the two ends.

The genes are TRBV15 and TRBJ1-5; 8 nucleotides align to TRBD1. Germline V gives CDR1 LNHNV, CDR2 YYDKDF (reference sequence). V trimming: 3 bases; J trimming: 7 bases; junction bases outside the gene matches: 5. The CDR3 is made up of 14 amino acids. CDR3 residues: CATSRDRVGQPQHF. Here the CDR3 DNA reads TGTGCCACCAGCAGGGACAGGGTAGGCCAGCCCCAGCATTTT.

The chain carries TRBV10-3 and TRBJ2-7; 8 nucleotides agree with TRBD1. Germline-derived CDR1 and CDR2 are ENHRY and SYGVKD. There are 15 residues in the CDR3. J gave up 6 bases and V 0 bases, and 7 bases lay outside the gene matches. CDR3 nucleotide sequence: TGTGCCATCAGTGAGTCGCGGACAGGGCATTTCGAGCAGTACTTC. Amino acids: CAISESRTGHFEQYF.

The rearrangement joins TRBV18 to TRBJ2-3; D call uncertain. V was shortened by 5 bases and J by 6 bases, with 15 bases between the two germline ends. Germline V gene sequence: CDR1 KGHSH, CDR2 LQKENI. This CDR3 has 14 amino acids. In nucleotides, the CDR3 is TGTGCCAGCTCATCCCTCGGTCCCCGGGATACGCAGTATTTT. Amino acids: CASSSLGPRDTQYF.

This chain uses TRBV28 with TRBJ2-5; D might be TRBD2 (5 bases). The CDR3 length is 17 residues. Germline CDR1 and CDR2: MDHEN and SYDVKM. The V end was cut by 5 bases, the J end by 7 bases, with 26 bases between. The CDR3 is CASSPLMVGRAEGTQYF. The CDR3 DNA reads TGTGCCAGCAGTCCCCTTATGGTGGGTCGGGCCGAGGGGACCCAGTACTTC.